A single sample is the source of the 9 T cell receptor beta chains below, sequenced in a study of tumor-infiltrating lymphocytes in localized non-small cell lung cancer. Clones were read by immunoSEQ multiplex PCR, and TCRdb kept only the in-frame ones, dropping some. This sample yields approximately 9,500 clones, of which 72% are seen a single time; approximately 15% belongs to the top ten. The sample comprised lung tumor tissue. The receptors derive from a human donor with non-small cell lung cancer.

DNA of the CDR3: TGTGCCAGCAGTTTAAAGACAGGGCGAAACTATGGCTACACCTTC. Its protein is CASSLKTGRNYGYTF. V is TRBV27 and J is TRBJ1-2, with 7 bases aligning to TRBD1. Germline CDR1 MNHEY, CDR2 SMNVEV (reference sequence). V shed 2 bases, J shed 2 bases, and the junction held 5 bases outside the gene matches. This CDR3 comprises 15 residues.

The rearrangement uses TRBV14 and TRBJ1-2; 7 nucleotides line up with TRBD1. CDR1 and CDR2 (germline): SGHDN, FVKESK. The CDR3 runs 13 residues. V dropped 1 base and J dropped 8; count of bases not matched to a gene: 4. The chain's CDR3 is CASSQGQGLGYTF. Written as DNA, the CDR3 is TGTGCCAGCAGCCAAGGACAGGGACTCGGCTACACCTTC.

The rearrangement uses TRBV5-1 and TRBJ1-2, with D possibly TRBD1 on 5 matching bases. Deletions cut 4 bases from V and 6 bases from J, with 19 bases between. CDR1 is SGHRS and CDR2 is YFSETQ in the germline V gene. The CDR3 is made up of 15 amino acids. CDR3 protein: CASSPGGTRRDGYTF. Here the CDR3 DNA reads TGCGCCAGCAGCCCAGGAGGGACCCGAAGGGATGGCTACACCTTC.

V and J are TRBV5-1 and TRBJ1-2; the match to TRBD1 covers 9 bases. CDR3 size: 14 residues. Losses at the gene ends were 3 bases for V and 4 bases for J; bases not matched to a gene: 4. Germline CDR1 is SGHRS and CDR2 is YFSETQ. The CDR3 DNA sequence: TGCGCCAGCAGCTGGGGGACAGGGTTCTATGGCTACACCTTC. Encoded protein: CASSWGTGFYGYTF.

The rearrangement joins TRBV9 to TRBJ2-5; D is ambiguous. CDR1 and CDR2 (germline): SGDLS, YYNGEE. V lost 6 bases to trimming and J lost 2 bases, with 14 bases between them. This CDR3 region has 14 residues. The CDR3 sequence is CASTTTNPQETQYF. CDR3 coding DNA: TGTGCCAGCACCACGACCAACCCACAAGAGACCCAGTACTTC.

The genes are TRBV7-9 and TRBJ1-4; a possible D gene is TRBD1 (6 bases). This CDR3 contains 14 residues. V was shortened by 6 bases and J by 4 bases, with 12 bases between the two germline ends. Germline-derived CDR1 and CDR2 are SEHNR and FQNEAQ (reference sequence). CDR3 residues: CASREGGLNEKLFF. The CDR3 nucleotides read TGTGCCAGCAGAGAGGGGGGCCTTAATGAAAAACTGTTTTTT.

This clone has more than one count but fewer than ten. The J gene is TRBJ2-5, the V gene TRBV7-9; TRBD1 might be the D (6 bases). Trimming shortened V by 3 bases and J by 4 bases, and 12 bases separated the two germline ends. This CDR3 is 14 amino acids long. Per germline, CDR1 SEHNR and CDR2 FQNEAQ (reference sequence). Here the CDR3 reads CASSFREQGETQYF. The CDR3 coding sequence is TGTGCCAGCAGCTTCCGGGAACAGGGAGAGACCCAGTACTTC.

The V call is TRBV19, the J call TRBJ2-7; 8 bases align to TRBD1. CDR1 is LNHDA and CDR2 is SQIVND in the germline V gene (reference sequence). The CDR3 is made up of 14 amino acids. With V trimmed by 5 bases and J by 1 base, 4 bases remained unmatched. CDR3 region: CASSPTGGSYEQYF. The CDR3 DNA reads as TGTGCCAGTAGTCCTACAGGGGGGTCCTACGAGCAGTACTTC.

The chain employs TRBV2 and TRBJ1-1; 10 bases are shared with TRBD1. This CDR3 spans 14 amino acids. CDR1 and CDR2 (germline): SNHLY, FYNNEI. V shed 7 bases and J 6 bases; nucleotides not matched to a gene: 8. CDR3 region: CASMAGQGFAEAFF. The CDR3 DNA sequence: TGTGCCAGCATGGCGGGACAGGGGTTCGCTGAAGCTTTCTTT. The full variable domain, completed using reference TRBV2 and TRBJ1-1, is EPEVTQTPSHQVTQMGQEVILRCVPISNHLYFYWYRQILGQKVEFLVSFYNNEISEKSEIFDDQFSVERPDGSNFTLKIRSTKLEDSAMYFCASMAGQGFAEAFFGQGTRLTVV.